This T cell receptor (beta chain) is drawn from a study of T cell responses to AZD1222 COVID-19 vaccine. Overall study findings and caveats: After two AZD1222 doses, spike-specific TCR breadth and depth rose versus day 0.

Comments on this clone: The antigen is undetermined.

V was clipped by 3 bases and J by 8 bases, with 14 bases between them. The CDR3 is 14 amino acids. Per germline, CDR1 SGHNT and CDR2 YYREEE (reference sequence). Clones were read by immunoSEQ multiplex PCR, and TCRdb kept only the in-frame ones, dropping some. The table shows 120,000 to 150,000 clones, with approximately 89% occurring only once. The receptor comes from an adult in good health. This chain links TRBV5-4 with TRBJ1-4; D is possibly TRBD1 (5 bases). Sequenced material: peripheral blood, taken on day 0 of AZD1222 vaccination. CDR3: CASSSRQMREKLFF. CDR3 DNA sequence: TGTGCCAGCAGCTCCCGACAGATGAGGGAAAAACTGTTTTTT.